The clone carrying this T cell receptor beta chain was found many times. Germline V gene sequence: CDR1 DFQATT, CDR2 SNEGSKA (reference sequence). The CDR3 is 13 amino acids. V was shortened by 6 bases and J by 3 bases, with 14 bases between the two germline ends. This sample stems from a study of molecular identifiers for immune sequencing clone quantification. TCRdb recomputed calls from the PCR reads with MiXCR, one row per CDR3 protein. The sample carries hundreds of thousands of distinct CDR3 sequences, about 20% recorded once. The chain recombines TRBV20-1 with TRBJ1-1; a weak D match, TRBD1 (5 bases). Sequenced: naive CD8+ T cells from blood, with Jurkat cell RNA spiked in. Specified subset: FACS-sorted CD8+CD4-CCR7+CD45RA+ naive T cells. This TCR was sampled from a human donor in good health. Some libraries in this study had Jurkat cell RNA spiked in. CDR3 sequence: CSASMGDYTEAFF. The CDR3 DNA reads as TGCAGTGCATCCATGGGGGATTACACTGAAGCTTTCTTT.